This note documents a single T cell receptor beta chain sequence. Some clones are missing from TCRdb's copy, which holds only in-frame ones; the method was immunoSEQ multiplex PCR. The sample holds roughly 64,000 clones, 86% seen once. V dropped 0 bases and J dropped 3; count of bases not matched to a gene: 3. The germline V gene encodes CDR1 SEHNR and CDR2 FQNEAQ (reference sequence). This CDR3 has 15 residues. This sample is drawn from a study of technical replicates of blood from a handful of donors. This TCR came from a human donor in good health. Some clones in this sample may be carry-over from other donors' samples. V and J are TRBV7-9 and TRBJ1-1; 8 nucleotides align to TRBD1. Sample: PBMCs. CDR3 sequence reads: CASSLASGGHTEAFF. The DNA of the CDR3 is TGTGCCAGCAGCTTAGCGTCAGGGGGCCACACTGAAGCTTTCTTT.